The 8 T cell receptor beta chains presented below share a single source sample, sequenced in a study of T cell repertoires in cytomegalovirus infection. MiXCR, applied by TCRdb to the reads, yields one record per CDR3 protein. This sample has roughly 600,000 distinct CDR3 sequences, with 24% found just once. Sequencing input: CD8+ T cells from PBMCs. The receptor set was obtained from a human donor in good health (CMV status not recorded). Some clones in this sample may be carry-over from other donors' samples.

This clonotype turned up a few times. CDR3 bases: TGTGCCAGCAGTGAAGGGAGGGGGCAAGCAGATACGCAGTATTTT. It is translated as CASSEGRGQADTQYF. The rearrangement links TRBV2 to TRBJ2-3, with D possibly TRBD1 on 7 matching bases. The V and J ends lost 1 base and 4 bases respectively, with 12 bases between them. Germline V gene lookup returns CDR1 SNHLY and CDR2 FYNNEI. This CDR3 is built from 15 residues.

This clonotype was observed at least ten times. V gene TRBV7-9 combines with J gene TRBJ1-2; 9 bases map to TRBD1. This CDR3 comprises 14 residues. Germline assignment: CDR1 SEHNR and CDR2 FQNEAQ (reference sequence). V lost 4 bases, J lost 2 bases, and 2 bases stayed unmatched. The CDR3, as DNA: TGTGCCAGCAGCTCCGGGACAGGGAACTATGGCTACACCTTC. Translated: CASSSGTGNYGYTF.

This clonotype was observed a handful of times. The rearrangement uses TRBV5-6 and TRBJ2-3; D not resolved. The CDR3 spans 14 residues. The V gene's germline CDR1 is SGHDT and CDR2 YYEEEE. The V and J ends lost 2 bases and 2 bases respectively, with 9 bases between them. CDR3 amino acids: CASSFPEFTDTQYF. The DNA of the CDR3 is TGTGCCAGCAGCTTTCCAGAGTTCACAGATACGCAGTATTTT.

This clonotype was detected only a few times. V and J are TRBV4-1 and TRBJ1-2; 9 nucleotides match TRBD1. Trimming cost V 4 bases and J 4 bases; bases outside gene matches: 13. The germline V gene encodes CDR1 MGHRA and CDR2 YSYEKL. The CDR3 runs 17 residues. Written as DNA, the CDR3 is TGCGCCAGCAGCCCGCGGGGACAGGGCCCACTTAGCTATGGCTACACCTTC. It is translated as CASSPRGQGPLSYGYTF.

This clonotype has just a few counts. The CDR3 region has the DNA TGTGCCAGTTTGGCTGGACGGCCAGATGGGACAGATCTTTCTTATGAAAAACTGTTTTTT. Protein product: CASLAGRPDGTDLSYEKLFF. V is TRBV28 and J is TRBJ1-4; the match to TRBD1 covers 7 bases. This CDR3 is built from 20 residues. With 9 bases clipped from V and 6 bases from J, the junction kept 28 bases outside the gene matches. CDR1 and CDR2 from the germline V gene are MDHEN and SYDVKM.

This clonotype was seen a few times. This chain joins TRBV18 and TRBJ2-3; possibly TRBD1 or TRBD2 for D (5 bases each). V lost 4 bases and J 3 bases, leaving 17 bases between the germline ends. Germline V lookup: CDR1 KGHSH, CDR2 LQKENI. This CDR3 spans 16 amino acids. CDR3 residues: CASSQGPGAGTDTQYF. The CDR3 DNA sequence: TGTGCCAGCTCACAGGGACCCGGGGCCGGGACAGATACGCAGTATTTT.

This clonotype was recorded a few times. The chain uses TRBV7-8 and TRBJ2-2; possibly TRBD1 for D (6 bases). CDR1 is SGHVS, CDR2 FQNEAQ, per germline. CDR3 length: 17 amino acids. Trimming pared 0 bases from V and 5 bases from J, leaving 16 bases between. CDR3 amino acids: CASSLAGTTHRTGELFF. The CDR3 coding sequence is TGTGCCAGCAGCTTAGCCGGGACAACCCACCGAACCGGGGAGCTGTTTTTT.

The genes are TRBV14 and TRBJ2-1; perhaps TRBD1 as D (6 bases). The CDR3 runs 16 residues. Germline V CDR1 and CDR2: SGHDN, FVKESK. Trimming took off 0 bases at V and 0 bases at J, with 9 bases between the two ends. The CDR3 coding sequence is TGTGCCAGCAGCCAAGAATTAGGGGGCTCCTACAATGAGCAGTTCTTC. Its protein is CASSQELGGSYNEQFF.